Included here is one T cell receptor (beta chain) sequence, with context. Patients were living with locally advanced or metastatic urothelial carcinoma. This CDR3 spans 14 amino acids. Trimming shortened V by 5 bases and J by 2 bases, and 13 bases separated the two germline ends. CDR1 MNHNY and CDR2 SVGAGI come from the germline V gene (reference sequence). The data originate from a study of PD-L1 blockade in urothelial cancer. On the study more broadly: Median blood clonality was about 0.086, with around 77,000 unique TCRs.

Repertoires were generated with immunoSEQ multiplex PCR, while TCRdb's copy carries only in-frame clones and drops some. Here the sample spans approximately 51,000 clones, about 90% being singletons. This receptor was obtained from a man in his sixties with urothelial cancer. The gene calls are TRBV6-6 and TRBJ2-7, with TRBD1 as a possible D gene (7 bases). This specimen was PBMCs, taken around atezolizumab (anti-PD-L1) treatment. The CDR3 spells CASSAQGGTYEQYF. DNA of the CDR3: TGTGCCAGCAGTGCCCAGGGGGGAACCTACGAGCAGTACTTC.